These 11 T cell receptor beta chains share one sample of origin, sequenced in a study of beta chain bispecific antibodies for T cell cancers. Study-wide results and caveats: Most targeted TRBV signal came from the leukemia cell line cells, not normal T cells. The TRBV12-3 share of total TRBV signal fell 97% to 99% after anti-TRBV12 rather than anti-CD19 exposure.

Which antigens these TCRs recognize remains unknown. Either OKT3 anti-CD3 antibody or CD3/CD28 beads expanded T cells from blood mononuclear cells over roughly 3 days. In TCRdb, the 5' RACE reads were re-called with MiXCR into one record per CDR3 protein. The sample includes tens of thousands of distinct CDR3 sequences, approximately 1.9% seen only once; the top ten take more than 5%. Sample: healthy donor T cells cultured with leukemia cells, taken from a culture containing a bispecific antibody targeting TCR Vbeta12. These receptors all stem from a human donor in good health. Some clones in this sample may be carry-over from other donors' samples.

This clonotype was counted at least ten times. This sequence joins TRBV5-8 and TRBJ2-5; the D gene is possibly TRBD1 (5 bases). V was cut by 0 bases and J by 3 bases, with 9 bases left in between. The length of the CDR3 is 14 residues. Per germline, CDR1 SGHTS and CDR2 YDEGEE. CDR3 nucleotides: TGTGCCAGCAGCTTGGGTACAGGCGAAGAGACCCAGTACTTC. It yields the protein CASSLGTGEETQYF. Using reference TRBV5-8 and TRBJ2-5 for the parts outside the CDR3, the full variable domain is EAGVTQSPTHLIKTRGQQATLRCSPISGHTSVYWYQQALGLGLQFLLWYDEGEERNRGNFPPRFSGRQFPNYSSELNVNALELEDSALYLCASSLGTGEETQYFGPGTRLLVL.

This clonotype was found many times. The rearrangement joins TRBV2 to TRBJ1-4; 8 nucleotides match TRBD1. V was pared by 3 bases and J by 2 bases, with 11 bases of the junction left unmatched. CDR3 length: 18 amino acids. CDR1 and CDR2 (germline): SNHLY, FYNNEI. CDR3 loop: CASSDVVTGVSTNEKLFF. The CDR3, as DNA: TGTGCCAGCAGTGATGTCGTGACAGGGGTTTCGACTAATGAAAAACTGTTTTTT.

This clonotype was detected many times. This chain joins TRBV5-1 and TRBJ2-1; perhaps TRBD2 as D (6 bases). This CDR3 is 13 amino acids long. CDR1 SGHRS and CDR2 YFSETQ come from the germline V gene. The V gene lost 3 bases and the J gene lost 5 bases, with 9 bases spanning the gap. CDR3: CASSWGGNNEQFF. CDR3 DNA sequence: TGCGCCAGCAGCTGGGGAGGCAACAATGAGCAGTTCTTC.

This clonotype was recorded many times. The chain uses TRBV3-1 and TRBJ2-1; TRBD2 is a possible D gene (5 bases). V dropped 6 bases and J dropped 4 bases, with 13 bases sitting between them. The germline gives CDR1 LGHDT, CDR2 YNNKEL (reference sequence). This CDR3 region has 14 residues. The CDR3 sequence: CASSRTEVYNEQFF. The CDR3 DNA sequence: TGTGCCAGCAGTCGAACGGAGGTGTACAATGAGCAGTTCTTC.

This clonotype was counted ten times or more. This chain links TRBV11-2 with TRBJ2-3, with 10 nucleotides matching TRBD2. This CDR3 is 16 amino acids long. J lost 4 bases, V lost 4 bases, and 8 bases had no gene match. Germline loops: CDR1 SGHAT, CDR2 FQNNGV. The CDR3 DNA follows: TGTGCCAGCAGCTCCTGGGCAGCGGGGGGGCCAGATACGCAGTATTTT. This translates into CASSSWAAGGPDTQYF.

This clonotype was seen only a few times. The gene calls are TRBV19 and TRBJ1-5, with D possibly being TRBD1 (5 bases). Trimming pared 5 bases from V and 1 base from J, leaving 12 bases between. Germline V gene sequence: CDR1 LNHDA, CDR2 SQIVND (reference sequence). This CDR3 has 15 amino acids. CDR3: CASSYFAGSNQPQHF. DNA of the CDR3: TGTGCCAGTAGTTACTTTGCAGGGAGCAATCAGCCCCAGCATTTT.

This clonotype was counted many times. The J gene is TRBJ2-1, the V gene TRBV14; D is possibly TRBD1 (6 bases). The germline V gene encodes CDR1 SGHDN and CDR2 FVKESK. The CDR3 runs 16 residues. V gave up 0 bases and J gave up 1 base, with 10 bases separating them. Here the CDR3 DNA reads TGTGCCAGCAGCCAAGATGAGGGGGAATCCTACAATGAGCAGTTCTTC. Amino acid sequence: CASSQDEGESYNEQFF.

This clonotype was seen many times. This rearrangement joins TRBV5-1 to TRBJ1-1; D perhaps matches TRBD1 (5 bases). The V gene lost 6 bases and the J gene lost 1 base, with 16 bases spanning the gap. The CDR3 runs 15 residues. Germline CDR1 reads SGHRS; CDR2 reads YFSETQ. For the CDR3, the DNA is TGCGCCAGCACCTGGAGGTTGGGGGAGAACACTGAAGCTTTCTTT. Translating gives CASTWRLGENTEAFF.

The table lists this clonotype with many counts. V is TRBV7-9 and J is TRBJ1-2, with 8 nucleotides matching TRBD1. Per the germline V gene, CDR1 is SEHNR and CDR2 is FQNEAQ (reference sequence). This CDR3 has 14 residues. J gave up 6 bases and V 0 bases, and 3 bases lay outside the gene matches. The CDR3 DNA reads TGTGCCAGCAGCTTAGCAGACAGGGGAAATGGCTACACCTTC. Its protein product is CASSLADRGNGYTF. Supplemented by reference TRBV7-9 and TRBJ1-2, the full variable domain reads DTGVSQNPRHKITKRGQNVTFRCDPISEHNRLYWYRQTLGQGPEFLTYFQNEAQLEKSRLLSDRFSAERPKGSFSTLEIQRTEQGDSAMYLCASSLADRGNGYTFGSGTRLTVV.

This clonotype was recorded many times. This rearrangement joins TRBV5-1 to TRBJ1-5; a possible D gene is TRBD1 (5 bases). The germline gives CDR1 SGHRS, CDR2 YFSETQ. The length of the CDR3 is 13 residues. V shed 3 bases and J shed 5 bases, with 9 bases lying between them. In DNA form, the CDR3 reads TGCGCCAGCAGCTCCCAGGGAGATCAGCCCCAGCATTTT. The encoded protein is CASSSQGDQPQHF.

This clonotype was found many times. The chain couples TRBV20-1 to TRBJ1-5; D is undetermined. The CDR3 is 13 residues long. Between the trimmed V and J ends, which lost 0 bases and 0 bases, there was a span of 3 bases. Germline V gene sequence: CDR1 DFQATT, CDR2 SNEGSKA (reference sequence). CDR3: CSARDYSNQPQHF. CDR3 coding DNA: TGCAGTGCTAGAGACTATAGCAATCAGCCCCAGCATTTT.